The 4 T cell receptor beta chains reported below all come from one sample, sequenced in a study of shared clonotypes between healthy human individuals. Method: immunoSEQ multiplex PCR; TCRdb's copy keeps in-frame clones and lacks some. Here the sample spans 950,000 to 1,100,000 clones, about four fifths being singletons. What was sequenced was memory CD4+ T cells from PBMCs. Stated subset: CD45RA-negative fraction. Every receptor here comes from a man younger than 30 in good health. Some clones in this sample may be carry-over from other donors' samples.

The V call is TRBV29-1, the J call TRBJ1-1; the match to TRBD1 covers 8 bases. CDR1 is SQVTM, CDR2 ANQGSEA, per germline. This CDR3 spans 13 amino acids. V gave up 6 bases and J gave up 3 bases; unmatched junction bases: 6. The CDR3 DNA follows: TGCAGCGTCACCAGGGGGCTCGACACTGAAGCTTTCTTT. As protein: CSVTRGLDTEAFF.

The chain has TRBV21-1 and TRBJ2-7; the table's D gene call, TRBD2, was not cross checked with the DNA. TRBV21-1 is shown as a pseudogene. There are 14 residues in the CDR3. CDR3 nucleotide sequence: TGTGCCAGCAGCCTCACGGGACTCCTCTACGAGCAGTACTTC. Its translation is CASSLTGLLYEQYF.

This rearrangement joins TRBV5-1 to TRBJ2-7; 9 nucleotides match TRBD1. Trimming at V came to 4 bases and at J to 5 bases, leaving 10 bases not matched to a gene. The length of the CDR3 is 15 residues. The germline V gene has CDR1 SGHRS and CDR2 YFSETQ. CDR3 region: CASSQRTGVEDEQYF. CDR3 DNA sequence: TGCGCCAGCAGCCAGAGGACAGGGGTCGAGGACGAGCAGTACTTC.

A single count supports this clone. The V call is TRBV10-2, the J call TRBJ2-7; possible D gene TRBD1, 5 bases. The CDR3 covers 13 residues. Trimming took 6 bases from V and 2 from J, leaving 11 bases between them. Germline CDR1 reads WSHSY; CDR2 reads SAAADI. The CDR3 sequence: CASRVTATYEQYF. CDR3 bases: TGCGCCAGCAGGGTGACAGCAACCTACGAGCAGTACTTC.